The next 17 T cell receptor beta chains were all read from a single sample in a study of cytomegalovirus exposure and HLA in healthy donors. Amplification used 60 Vbeta primers and 13 Jbeta primers. Assay: immunoSEQ multiplex PCR; the TCRdb copy retains only in-frame clones and omits some. Of about 90,000 clones listed, nearly 70% are singletons. Sequencing was carried out using PBMCs. These receptors originate from a woman aged 45-60 years in good health and CMV-seropositive.

The chain combines TRBV5-8 with TRBJ2-3; 13 bases agree with TRBD2. Germline CDR1 is SGHTS and CDR2 is YDEGEE. Unmatched junction bases numbered 15, after V lost 5 bases and J lost 6 bases. The CDR3 runs to 18 residues. The CDR3 here is CASSAILRTSGSFDTQYF. The DNA of the CDR3 is TGTGCCAGCAGTGCCATCCTCCGGACTAGCGGGAGTTTTGATACGCAGTATTTT.

The chain couples TRBV28 to TRBJ2-3, with D maybe TRBD2 (6 bases). CDR3 length: 15 residues. Trimming took off 5 bases at V and 1 base at J, with 13 bases between the two ends. The germline gives CDR1 MDHEN, CDR2 SYDVKM. For the CDR3, the DNA is TGTGCCAGCAGTGCTATCGGGAGCGGCACAGATACGCAGTATTTT. Its protein product is CASSAIGSGTDTQYF.

This clone was counted between two and nine times. The CDR3 bases are TGCGCCAGCAGCCAGGTCCAGGAGGGCAATCAGCCCCAGCATTTT. Amino acid sequence: CASSQVQEGNQPQHF. The genes are TRBV4-1 and TRBJ1-5; D is undetermined. The length of the CDR3 is 15 residues. CDR1 and CDR2 from the germline V gene are MGHRA and YSYEKL. Trimming pared 3 bases from V and 2 bases from J, leaving 11 bases between.

The chain employs TRBV11-2 and TRBJ2-1; D is possibly TRBD1 (5 bases). V was trimmed by 5 bases and J by 5 bases, leaving 25 bases between them. The CDR3 loop spans 18 amino acids. Germline V gene lookup returns CDR1 SGHAT and CDR2 FQNNGV. Here the CDR3 DNA reads TGTGCCAGCAGCCCCCTTCGTGGGGCTACATCTACTGACAATGAGCAGTTCTTC. It specifies CASSPLRGATSTDNEQFF.

The chain has TRBV18 and TRBJ1-4, with TRBD1 matching over 7 bases. V dropped 3 bases and J dropped 4; count of bases not matched to a gene: 2. Germline values: CDR1 KGHSH, CDR2 LQKENI. CDR3 size: 14 residues. CDR3 in DNA: TGTGCCAGCTCACCGAGACAGGGTAATGAAAAACTGTTTTTT. Amino acid sequence: CASSPRQGNEKLFF.

The rearrangement joins TRBV2 to TRBJ2-2; D is perhaps TRBD2 (6 bases). CDR1 SNHLY and CDR2 FYNNEI come from the germline V gene. V lost 7 bases, J lost 1 base, and 10 bases lay in between. The CDR3 is 14 amino acids. As DNA, the CDR3 is TGTGCCAGCATGTTGGAGGGGAACACCGGGGAGCTGTTTTTT. The encoded protein is CASMLEGNTGELFF.

This chain uses TRBV11-1 with TRBJ2-2, with D maybe TRBD2 (6 bases). Germline-derived CDR1 and CDR2 are SGHAT and FQDESV (reference sequence). CDR3 size: 18 residues. V gave up 1 base and J gave up 3 bases, with 18 bases separating them. The CDR3 sequence: CASSLVLGGTIHTGELFF. The CDR3 region has the DNA TGTGCCAGCAGCTTAGTATTGGGGGGAACGATTCACACCGGGGAGCTGTTTTTT.

The genes are TRBV5-1 and TRBJ2-2, with D unclear. CDR3 length: 14 amino acids. The ends were cut back, 0 bases at V and 5 bases at J, with 8 bases in the middle. The germline CDR1 and CDR2 sequences are SGHRS and YFSETQ. Here the CDR3 reads CASSLAKRTGELFF. CDR3 coding DNA: TGCGCCAGCAGCTTGGCCAAGCGAACCGGGGAGCTGTTTTTT. Together with reference TRBV5-1 and TRBJ2-2, the CDR3 gives the full variable domain: KAGVTQTPRYLIKTRGQQVTLSCSPISGHRSVSWYQQTPGQGLQFLFEYFSETQRNKGNFPGRFSGRQFSNSRSEMNVSTLELGDSALYLCASSLAKRTGELFFGEGSRLTVL.

The chain carries TRBV27 and TRBJ1-6; 10 positions agree with TRBD1. The CDR3 has 15 amino acids. Unmatched junction bases numbered 10, after V lost 8 bases and J lost 9 bases. Germline CDR1 is MNHEY and CDR2 is SMNVEV (reference sequence). DNA of the CDR3: TGTGCCAGCGGGTCAACGACAGGGGGCATTTCACCCCTCCACTTT. As protein: CASGSTTGGISPLHF.

This clone has a handful of counts. V gene TRBV25-1 combines with J gene TRBJ1-1, with 8 bases lining up with TRBD1. This CDR3 has 17 residues. V lost 3 bases, J lost 1 base, and 10 bases stayed unmatched. In germline, CDR1 is MGHDK, CDR2 SYGVNS. CDR3: CASSEVLRGTGNTEAFF. In nucleotides, the CDR3 is TGTGCCAGCAGTGAGGTTCTACGCGGGACAGGGAACACTGAAGCTTTCTTT.

V usage is TRBV6-6 and J usage is TRBJ2-2; tentatively, D is TRBD1 (5 bases). This CDR3 spans 16 amino acids. Germline values: CDR1 MNHNY, CDR2 SVGAGI (reference sequence). Trimming removed 4 bases from V and 5 bases from J, with 17 bases in between. CDR3 DNA: TGTGCCAGCAGTTCTACAGGAATCCGTTTAACCGGGGAGCTGTTTTTT. Its translation: CASSSTGIRLTGELFF.

The V call is TRBV4-3, the J call TRBJ2-5; 7 bases fit TRBD1. The DNA end is a closer match to TRBJ2-7, so the J assignment may be wrong. The CDR3 runs to 15 residues. The germline V gene encodes CDR1 LGHNA and CDR2 YSLEER. CDR3 coding DNA: TGCGCCAGCAGCCAAGCCGGACAGGCCTACTACGAGCAGTACTTC. Its translation: CASSQAGQAYYEQYF.

This chain joins TRBV29-1 and TRBJ2-2; D perhaps matches TRBD2 (6 bases). Germline V gives CDR1 SQVTM, CDR2 ANQGSEA. With 7 bases removed from V and 4 bases from J, the gap between germline ends came to 10 bases. This CDR3 spans 12 amino acids. CDR3 nucleotides: TGCAGCGGGGGGGTGACCACCGGGGAGCTGTTTTTT. This encodes CSGGVTTGELFF.

The genes are TRBV5-8 and TRBJ1-1; weak D call: TRBD1 (5 bases). The germline V gene has CDR1 SGHTS and CDR2 YDEGEE. The CDR3 consists of 12 residues. The germline V and J ends were trimmed by 0 bases and 12 bases, with 12 bases remaining between them. CDR3 loop: CASSLGQRVTFF. The CDR3 DNA follows: TGTGCCAGCAGCTTGGGACAGCGGGTGACTTTCTTT.

This chain uses TRBV11-2 with TRBJ1-3, with TRBD1 as a possible D gene (6 bases). CDR1 SGHAT and CDR2 FQNNGV come from the germline V gene. The CDR3 spans 15 residues. V was shortened by 6 bases and J by 2 bases, with 14 bases between the two germline ends. CDR3 coding DNA: TGTGCCAGCAGGATGGGGGGGGCAACTGGAAACACCATATATTTT. It encodes CASRMGGATGNTIYF.

The V call is TRBV10-3, the J call TRBJ2-3, with unresolved D. The CDR3 extends over 15 amino acids. Germline CDR1 reads ENHRY; CDR2 reads SYGVKD. V was pared by 0 bases and J by 2 bases, with 9 bases between. The CDR3 DNA sequence: TGTGCCATCAGTGAGTCGACTCGCGTCACAGATACGCAGTATTTT. Encoded protein: CAISESTRVTDTQYF.

The chain is built from TRBV6-4 and TRBJ2-1; 8 bases match TRBD2. The CDR3 has 15 residues. Germline V gene data show CDR1 as MRHNA and CDR2 as SNTAGT. With 1 base clipped from V and 5 bases from J, the junction kept 4 bases outside the gene matches. CDR3 nucleotides: TGTGCCAGCAGTGACTTCGGGAGGGCCCACAATGAGCAGTTCTTC. It translates to CASSDFGRAHNEQFF.